This TCR beta chain was obtained from a study of post-analysis software for immune sequencing data (dated by TCRdb to the mid-2010s). For the wider study: Recorded disease courses included relapsing-remitting, secondary progressive and progressive-relapsing multiple sclerosis, with some patients lacking subtype annotation. A subset of samples was prepared in parallel using single-end sample barcoding, then pooled and co-amplified after Illumina adapter ligation. The patient repertoires were compared against approximately ten previously published healthy control repertoires obtained from donors aged roughly 6 to 28 years. Results the study describes overall, beyond this receptor: Compared with controls, multiple sclerosis patients had significantly lower normalized Chao1 diversity, a finding suggesting substantial peripheral T-cell clonal expansion. Direct clustering with F measure showed strong co-clustering of samples prepared in the same batch, prompting a batch-effect correction. The multiple sclerosis patient group was slightly younger than the control group. A handful of TRBV segments, including TRBV5-6, TRBV5-1 and TRBV20-1, were significantly more frequent in patients than controls.

To demonstrate the VDJtools post-analysis software, the study profiled TCR beta repertoires from the peripheral blood of 10 to 15 young patients with multiple sclerosis. The multiple sclerosis patients were children and adolescents ranging in age from roughly 6 to 15 years. Worth noting for this clonotype: Its cognate antigen has yet to be identified. Base qualities are not recorded, but no much larger clone differs from it by a single base.

The receptor library was made with PCR. TCRdb names Illumina HiSeq 2500 as the instrument used. To reduce PCR and sequencing biases, unique molecular identifiers were incorporated into the TCR beta cDNA libraries. Every 1 to 10 million input T cells yielded roughly 500,000 cDNA molecules, meaning each molecule approximated one T cell. The same protocol used for the earlier healthy control dataset was applied to prepare and sequence the patient libraries. Samples belonging to the same batch were prepared together, multiplexed and sequenced on a shared HiSeq lane. In the authors' own workflow: MIGEC was used to process the raw barcoded reads, and molecular identifier groups with only a single read were discarded before consensus assembly and CDR3 extraction. Clonotype tables were post-analysed with VDJtools, normalizing diversity by down-sampling all datasets to the smallest sample size. Repertoire overlap clustering matched CDR3 amino acid but not nucleotide sequences to correct batch-related cross-sample contamination. TCRdb itself trimmed the public reads at Q25 with fastp, ran MiXCR and retained productive beta chains. Each CDR3 protein gets just one entry, which takes the most common genes and DNA from the rows behind it. The authors' filters were not applied to this entry. The table for this sample lists about 400,000 distinct CDR3 sequences; around 33% of them were counted only once. The ten largest clonotypes hold roughly 13% of the sample.

Measured from the cysteine to the phenylalanine, the CDR3 is 15 residues long. The retained sequence is limited to the CDR3, 45 bases, with the frame set at the first base. Trimming takes 0 bases off V and 7 bases off J; junction bases not matched to a gene: 2. In the germline V gene, CDR1 corresponds to SGHRS and CDR2 to YFSETQ. The source is a girl aged 5 to 17 with multiple sclerosis. Sequenced material: blood. The chain couples TRBV5-1 to TRBJ2-1, with 12 bases aligning to TRBD2. Here is the DNA: TGCGCCAGCAGCTTGGCCCTAGCGGGGGGGAATGAGCAGTTCTTC. Translation gives CASSLALAGGNEQFF.